This T cell receptor beta chain was sequenced during a study of OX40 agonist ivuxolimab in advanced cancers. Turning to the study itself: The drug used for patients, ivuxolimab, was an agonistic anti-OX40 (CD134) antibody.

Method: immunoSEQ multiplex PCR; TCRdb's copy keeps in-frame clones and lacks some. The sample records almost 50,000 clones, 70% to 90% being singletons. About this clone: Its antigen remains unidentified.

General study findings and limits: Certain nonresponders likewise exhibited a low normalized T-cell clonal expansion. The average count of expanded clones was higher among CD8+ T cells than among CD4+. At doses 0.1 to 3.0 mg/kg, CD4+ and CD8+ clones expanded.

The CDR3 extends over 14 amino acids. CDR1 GTSNPN and CDR2 SVGIG come from the germline V gene (reference sequence). The ends were cut back, 0 bases at V and 4 bases at J, with 10 bases in the middle. The chain is built from TRBV30 and TRBJ2-1; D may be TRBD1 (5 bases). The sample here was CD4+ or CD8+ T cells sorted from blood, taken in a trial of the OX40 agonist ivuxolimab. The TCR comes from an adult with an advanced solid tumor such as melanoma, head and neck, liver or kidney cancer. CDR3 loop: CAWSVLTEYNEQFF. CDR3 bases: TGTGCCTGGAGTGTCTTGACAGAGTACAATGAGCAGTTCTTC.